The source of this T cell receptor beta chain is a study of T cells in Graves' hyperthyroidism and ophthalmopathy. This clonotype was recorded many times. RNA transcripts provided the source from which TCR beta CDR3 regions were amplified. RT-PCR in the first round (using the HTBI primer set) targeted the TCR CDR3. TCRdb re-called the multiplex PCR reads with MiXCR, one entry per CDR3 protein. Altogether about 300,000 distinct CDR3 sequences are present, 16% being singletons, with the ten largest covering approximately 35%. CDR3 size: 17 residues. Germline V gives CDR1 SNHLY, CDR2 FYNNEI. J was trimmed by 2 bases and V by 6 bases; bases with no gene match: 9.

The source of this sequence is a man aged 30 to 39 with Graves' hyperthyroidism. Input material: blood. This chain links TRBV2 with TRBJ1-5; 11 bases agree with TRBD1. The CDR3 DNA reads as TGTGCCAGCAGGGGACAGGGGGGCGCGACGGGCAATCAGCCCCAGCATTTT. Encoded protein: CASRGQGGATGNQPQHF.